This T cell receptor (beta chain) is from a study of blood T cell repertoires in COVID-19. Repertoires were generated with immunoSEQ multiplex PCR, while TCRdb's copy carries only in-frame clones and drops some. The data hold about 200,000 clones, with over 75% observed a single time. The CDR3 extends over 11 amino acids. The germline V gene has CDR1 DFQATT and CDR2 SNEGSKA (reference sequence). V was clipped by 3 bases and J by 5 bases, with 6 bases between them. This chain uses TRBV20-1 with TRBJ2-3, with D unclear. What was sequenced was peripheral blood. The sequence derives from an elderly woman with active or convalescent COVID-19. Here the CDR3 reads CSASWQDTQYF. CDR3 DNA: TGCAGTGCTAGTTGGCAAGATACGCAGTATTTT.